These T cell receptor beta chains were read from a single sample in a study of T cell responses to AZD1222 COVID-19 vaccine. Data came from immunoSEQ multiplex PCR; TCRdb stores just in-frame clones and leaves some out. This table holds some 100,000 clones, about nine tenths found once. The material was peripheral blood, obtained on day 0 of AZD1222 vaccination. The receptors stem from an adult in good health. Both conserved end residues are part of each CDR3. D genes are given only for firm matches. Only some rows state a clone size, as once, few, many or a class for expanded clones.

j_call d_call clone_size v_call cdr3_aa cdr3_nt
TRBJ1-1 NA NA TRBV28 CASSTGTGMTFF TGTGCCAGCAGCACCGGGACTGGTATGACTTTCTTT
TRBJ1-6 NA NA TRBV5-6 CASSLGRDNSPLHF TGTGCCAGCAGCTTGGGTAGAGATAATTCACCCCTCCACTTT
TRBJ2-7 NA few TRBV3-1/TRBV3-2 CASSQSQVQDSYEQYF TGTGCCAGCAGCCAATCCCAGGTTCAAGACTCCTACGAGCAGTACTTC
TRBJ2-1 TRBD2 NA TRBV4-3 CASSQDGSSGNEQFF TGCGCCAGCAGCCAAGACGGTTCTAGCGGCAATGAGCAGTTCTTC
TRBJ1-2 NA NA TRBV28 CASSPPRSIYGYTF TGTGCCAGCAGTCCCCCGCGTTCTATCTATGGCTACACCTTC
TRBJ1-1 TRBD1 NA TRBV30 CAWSIPPRDRGNTEAFF TGTGCCTGGAGCATCCCTCCCCGAGACAGGGGGAACACTGAAGCTTTCTTT
TRBJ1-1 NA NA TRBV3-1/TRBV3-2 CASSQYRSAAFF TGTGCCAGCAGCCAATATCGTTCTGCGGCTTTCTTT
TRBJ1-6 TRBD1 NA TRBV7-9 CASSLEGTDNSPLHF TGTGCCAGCAGCCTAGAGGGGACAGATAATTCACCCCTCCACTTT
TRBJ2-3 NA NA TRBV6-4 CASSDRVYSRPPVTQYF TGTGCCAGCAGTGACCGCGTGTATTCTCGGCCGCCTGTTACGCAGTATTTT
TRBJ2-6 NA NA TRBV2 CASSSFVASGANVLTF TGTGCCAGCAGCTCCTTCGTTGCCTCTGGGGCCAACGTCCTGACTTTC
TRBJ2-3 NA NA TRBV3-1/TRBV3-2 CASSQPTDHSWTDTQYF TGTGCCAGCAGCCAACCCACGGACCATAGCTGGACAGATACGCAGTATTTT
TRBJ2-7 TRBD1 NA TRBV6-6 CASRQGARHEQYF TGTGCCAGCAGACAGGGGGCACGGCACGAGCAGTACTTC
TRBJ1-2 NA NA TRBV2 CASSEGRGGANYGYTF TGTGCCAGCAGTGAAGGGCGGGGGGGAGCTAACTATGGCTACACCTTC
TRBJ1-5 NA NA TRBV5-5 CASSQIAQASNQPQHF TGTGCCAGCAGCCAAATAGCACAGGCTAGCAATCAGCCCCAGCATTTT
TRBJ2-1 TRBD1 NA TRBV6-5 CASGRDRGQLKQFF TGTGCCAGCGGCCGGGACAGGGGGCAACTTAAGCAGTTCTTC
TRBJ1-4 TRBD1 once TRBV28 CASSLDRDSKLFF TGTGCCAGCAGTTTAGACAGGGATAGTAAACTGTTTTTT
TRBJ2-2 NA NA TRBV7-9 CASSLARGTRTGELFF TGTGCCAGCAGCTTAGCGCGGGGAACGCGGACCGGGGAGCTGTTTTTT
TRBJ1-6 NA NA TRBV27 CASSSGAVDNSPLHF TGTGCCAGCAGTTCTGGGGCGGTCGATAATTCACCCCTCCACTTT
TRBJ2-2 NA NA TRBV23-1 CASRCEGRASTPRTGELFF TGCGCCAGCCGTTGTGAGGGGCGCGCCTCAACACCTCGTACCGGGGAGCTGTTTTTT
TRBJ2-7 NA NA TRBV7-8 CASRFGRDYEQYF TGTGCCAGCAGGTTCGGACGGGACTACGAGCAGTACTTC
TRBJ1-2 TRBD1 NA TRBV5-1 CASSLSPGTGLFGYTF TGCGCCAGCAGCTTGTCACCCGGGACAGGACTTTTCGGCTACACCTTC
TRBJ2-1 TRBD1 few TRBV4-3 CASSPTRTGVIWNEQFF TGCGCCAGCAGCCCCACTCGGACAGGGGTGATTTGGAATGAGCAGTTCTTC
TRBJ2-1 NA few TRBV19 CASSGVGGGFDEQFF TGTGCCAGTAGTGGCGTCGGGGGAGGATTTGATGAGCAGTTCTTC
TRBJ2-3 TRBD2 NA TRBV7-2 CASSTRVLAGSTDTQYF TGTGCCAGCAGCACGAGGGTTCTAGCGGGGAGCACAGATACGCAGTATTTT
TRBJ1-1 TRBD1 NA TRBV7-2 CASSRDRGRVTEAFF TGTGCCAGCAGCAGAGACAGGGGGCGCGTCACTGAAGCTTTCTTT
TRBJ2-7 NA NA TRBV25-1 CASSDTGSGEQYF TGTGCCAGCAGTGATACAGGCTCTGGGGAGCAGTACTTC
TRBJ1-4 NA NA TRBV28 CASSLGRVEKLFF TGTGCCAGCAGTTTAGGCAGGGTTGAAAAACTGTTTTTT
TRBJ2-5 NA NA TRBV4-1 CASSPSRGRQETQYF TGCGCCAGCAGCCCTTCGCGGGGCAGACAAGAGACCCAGTACTTC
TRBJ2-3 TRBD2 NA TRBV29-1 CSVLGGVNTDTQYF TGCAGCGTTTTGGGGGGGGTTAACACAGATACGCAGTATTTT
TRBJ2-3 NA NA TRBV6-4 CASSDEGTDTQYF TGTGCCAGCAGTGACGAGGGAACAGATACGCAGTATTTT
TRBJ1-5 TRBD1 NA TRBV2 CASSQATGGNQPQHF TGTGCCAGCAGCCAAGCGACAGGGGGCAATCAGCCCCAGCATTTT
TRBJ2-7 TRBD1 NA TRBV11-2 CASSPRGDRAHEQYF TGTGCCAGCAGCCCGAGGGGGGACAGGGCCCACGAGCAGTACTTC
TRBJ2-1 TRBD2 NA TRBV28 CASSPSVTGGRRRSYNEQFF TGTGCCAGCAGTCCCTCGGTGACGGGGGGGCGAAGAAGGTCCTACAATGAGCAGTTCTTC
TRBJ2-1 TRBD1 NA TRBV6-5 CASSPDRGTYNEQFF TGTGCCAGCAGTCCGGACAGGGGGACCTACAATGAGCAGTTCTTC
TRBJ1-1 NA NA TRBV5-3 CARSLRSPDVNTEAFF TGTGCCAGAAGCTTAAGATCCCCTGACGTGAACACTGAAGCTTTCTTT
TRBJ2-1 NA few TRBV24-1 CATSDSMTNNEQFF TGTGCCACCAGTGACTCCATGACGAACAATGAGCAGTTCTTC
TRBJ2-3 NA NA TRBV29-1 CSVGGKGSSGTDTQYF TGCAGCGTTGGTGGAAAGGGGTCATCGGGCACAGATACGCAGTATTTT
TRBJ2-7 TRBD2 NA TRBV9 CASSVSSGFTYEQYF TGTGCCAGCAGCGTATCTAGCGGGTTTACCTACGAGCAGTACTTC
TRBJ2-3 NA NA TRBV2 CASIRQRTDTQYF TGTGCCAGCATTCGTCAGAGGACAGATACGCAGTATTTT
TRBJ2-5 NA NA TRBV6-2/TRBV6-3 CASSKGVKETQYF TGTGCCAGCAGTAAAGGGGTAAAAGAGACCCAGTACTTC
TRBJ1-4 NA once TRBV19 CASSSAAEKLFF TGTGCCAGTAGTTCGGCAGCTGAAAAACTGTTTTTT
TRBJ2-4 NA NA TRBV6-2/TRBV6-3 CASSYSRRSGHIQYF TGTGCCAGCAGTTACTCCCGACGGAGCGGTCACATTCAGTACTTC
TRBJ2-2 TRBD2 NA TRBV7-2 CASSSRLAGFNTGELFF TGTGCCAGCAGCTCGCGGCTAGCGGGGTTTAACACCGGGGAGCTGTTTTTT
TRBJ2-2 NA NA TRBV10-3 CAISESSRNTGELFF TGTGCCATCAGTGAGTCGTCAAGGAACACCGGGGAGCTGTTTTTT
TRBJ2-7 NA NA TRBV2 CASKQDRYEQYF TGTGCCAGCAAACAGGACCGCTACGAGCAGTACTTC
TRBJ2-5 NA NA TRBV18 CASSPPVLETQYF TGTGCCAGCTCACCCCCGGTGCTGGAGACCCAGTACTTC
TRBJ1-2 NA NA TRBV24-1 CATSDHSTGRGNYGYTF TGTGCCACCAGTGATCACTCTACAGGAAGGGGTAACTATGGCTACACCTTC
TRBJ1-1 NA NA TRBV5-1 CASSSGPGTHTEAFF TGCGCCAGCAGCTCTGGGCCTGGGACTCACACTGAAGCTTTCTTT
TRBJ2-7 TRBD2 NA TRBV9 CASSPNRGGWYEQYF TGTGCCAGCAGCCCCAACCGCGGGGGTTGGTACGAGCAGTACTTC
TRBJ2-4 TRBD2 NA TRBV19 CASSITGLAGGPDIQYF TGTGCCAGTAGTATCACGGGACTAGCGGGAGGGCCTGACATTCAGTACTTC
TRBJ2-3 TRBD1 NA TRBV11-1 CASSSGQGETDTQYF TGTGCCAGCAGCTCAGGACAGGGGGAAACAGATACGCAGTATTTT
TRBJ1-1 NA NA TRBV19 CASSIMTWNTEAFF TGTGCCAGTAGTATCATGACTTGGAACACTGAAGCTTTCTTT
TRBJ2-1 TRBD1 NA TRBV5-1 CASSLGTDPATNEQFF TGCGCCAGCAGCTTAGGGACAGACCCGGCTACCAATGAGCAGTTCTTC
TRBJ1-5 TRBD1 NA TRBV19 CASSKTGDLQPQHF TGTGCCAGTAGCAAGACAGGGGATCTTCAGCCCCAGCATTTT